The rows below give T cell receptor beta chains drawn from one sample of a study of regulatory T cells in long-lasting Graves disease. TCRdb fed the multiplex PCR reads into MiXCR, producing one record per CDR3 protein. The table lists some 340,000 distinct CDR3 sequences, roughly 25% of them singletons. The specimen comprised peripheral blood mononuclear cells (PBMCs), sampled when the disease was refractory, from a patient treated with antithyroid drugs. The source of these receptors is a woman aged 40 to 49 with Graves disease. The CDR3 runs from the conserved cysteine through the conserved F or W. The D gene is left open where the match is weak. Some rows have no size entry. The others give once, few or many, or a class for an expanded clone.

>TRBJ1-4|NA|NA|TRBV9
CASSPRGGANEKLFF
TGTGCCAGCAGCCCTAGAGGAGGGGCCAATGAAAAACTGTTTTTT
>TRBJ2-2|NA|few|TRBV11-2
CASGLRANTGELFF
TGTGCCAGCGGGCTGCGGGCCAACACCGGGGAGCTGTTTTTT
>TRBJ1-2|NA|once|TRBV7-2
CASSLVSWAANYGYTF
TGTGCCAGCAGCTTAGTATCTTGGGCGGCCAACTATGGCTACACCTTC
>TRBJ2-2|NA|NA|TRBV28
CASSETPTGELFF
TGTGCCAGCAGTGAGACTCCCACCGGGGAGCTGTTTTTT
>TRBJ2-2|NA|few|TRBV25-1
CASSPGGRATGELFF
TGTGCCAGCAGTCCCGGGGGACGAGCCACCGGGGAGCTGTTTTTT
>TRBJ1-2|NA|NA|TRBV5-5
CASSLGPEIGYGYTF
TGTGCCAGCAGCTTAGGACCCGAAATCGGCTATGGCTACACCTTC
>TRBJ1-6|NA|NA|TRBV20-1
CSAREGQNLNSPLHF
TGCAGTGCTAGAGAAGGCCAGAATCTTAATTCACCCCTCCACTTT
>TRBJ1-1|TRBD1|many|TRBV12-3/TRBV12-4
CASSLDRGAEAFF
TGTGCCAGCAGTTTAGACAGGGGAGCTGAAGCTTTCTTT
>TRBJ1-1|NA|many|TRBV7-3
CASSLQGGTEAFF
TGTGCCAGCAGCTTACAAGGGGGCACTGAAGCTTTCTTT
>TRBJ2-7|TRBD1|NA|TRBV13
CASSGPGTGGDYEQYF
TGTGCCAGCAGCGGACCCGGGACAGGGGGCGACTACGAGCAGTACTTC
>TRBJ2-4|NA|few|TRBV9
CASSADGDIQYF
TGTGCCAGCAGCGCCGACGGGGACATTCAGTACTTC
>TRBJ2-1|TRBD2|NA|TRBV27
CASSFSRGRLFF
TGTGCCAGCAGTTTTTCTCGCGGGAGACTGTTCTTC
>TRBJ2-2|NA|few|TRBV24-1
CATSQPGLFANTGELFF
TGTGCCACCAGCCAACCTGGGCTTTTCGCGAACACCGGGGAGCTGTTTTTT
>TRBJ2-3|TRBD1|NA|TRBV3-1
CASSRWDRGRTDTQYF
TGTGCCAGCAGCCGATGGGACAGGGGTAGGACAGATACGCAGTATTTT
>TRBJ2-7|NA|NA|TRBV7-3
CASSPHRAPCPEQYF
TGTGCCAGCAGCCCTCACAGGGCCCCTTGCCCCGAGCAGTACTTC
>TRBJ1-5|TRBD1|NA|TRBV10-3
CAISEGQAPNQPQHF
TGTGCCATCAGTGAAGGACAGGCCCCCAATCAGCCCCAGCATTTT
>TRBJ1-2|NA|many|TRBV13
CASSLAGSNGYTF
TGTGCCAGCAGCTTAGCTGGGAGTAATGGTTACACCTTC
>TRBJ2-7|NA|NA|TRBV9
CASSVTPGATYEQYF
TGTGCCAGCAGCGTTACCCCGGGGGCGACCTACGAGCAGTACTTC
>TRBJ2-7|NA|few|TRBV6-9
CASSYSSGTNYEQYF
TGTGCCAGCAGTTACTCTTCGGGAACCAACTACGAGCAGTACTTC
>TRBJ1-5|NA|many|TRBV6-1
CASSEPSNQPQHF
TGTGCCAGCAGTGAACCTAGCAATCAGCCCCAGCATTTT
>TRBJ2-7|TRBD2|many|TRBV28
CASSFWREIVSYEQYF
TGTGCCAGCAGTTTTTGGCGGGAGATCGTTTCCTACGAGCAGTACTTC
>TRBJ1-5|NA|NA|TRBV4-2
CASSQDTLRQPQHF
TGTGCCAGCAGCCAAGATACCCTTCGACAGCCCCAGCATTTT
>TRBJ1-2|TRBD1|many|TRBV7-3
CASSQSYRGRSYGYTF
TGTGCCAGCAGCCAATCCTACAGGGGGCGAAGCTATGGCTACACCTTC
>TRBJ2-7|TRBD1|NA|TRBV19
CASSMTGSYEQYF
TGTGCCAGTAGTATGACAGGGAGCTACGAGCAGTACTTC
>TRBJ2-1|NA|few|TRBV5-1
CASSLALGNEQFF
TGCGCCAGCAGCTTGGCCTTAGGAAATGAGCAGTTCTTC
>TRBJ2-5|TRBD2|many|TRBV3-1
CASSTQLAVQETQYF
TGTGCCAGCAGCACACAACTAGCGGTCCAAGAGACCCAGTACTTC
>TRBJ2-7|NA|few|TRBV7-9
CASSLDSFHEQYF
TGTGCCAGCAGCTTAGACAGTTTCCACGAGCAGTACTTC
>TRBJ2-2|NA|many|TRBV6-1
CASQGVPFGELFF
TGTGCCTCGCAGGGTGTTCCTTTCGGGGAGCTGTTTTTT
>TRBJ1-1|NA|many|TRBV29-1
CSVEGRGSRTEAFF
TGCAGCGTTGAAGGGCGGGGGAGTCGGACTGAAGCTTTCTTT
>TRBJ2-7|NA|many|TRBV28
CASSLSSGTSYEQYF
TGTGCCAGCAGTTTAAGTAGCGGAACCTCCTACGAGCAGTACTTC
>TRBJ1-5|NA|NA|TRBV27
CASRQTSNQPQHF
TGTGCCAGCAGACAGACTAGCAATCAGCCCCAGCATTTT
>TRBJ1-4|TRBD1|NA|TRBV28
CASSSVLKGAGDEKLFF
TGTGCCAGCAGTTCCGTTCTTAAGGGGGCCGGGGATGAAAAACTGTTTTTT
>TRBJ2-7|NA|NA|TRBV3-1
CASSRRGGETYEQYF
TGTGCCAGCTCCCGACGCGGGGGCGAGACATACGAGCAGTACTTC
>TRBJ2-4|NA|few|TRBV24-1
CATSRAGTKNIQYF
TGTGCCACCAGTAGGGCCGGGACCAAAAACATTCAGTACTTC
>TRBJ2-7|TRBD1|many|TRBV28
CASRTGQGYYEQYF
TGTGCCAGCAGGACAGGACAGGGTTACTACGAGCAGTACTTC
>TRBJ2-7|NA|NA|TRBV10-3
CAIRDGLAEQYF
TGTGCCATCCGGGACGGCCTAGCTGAGCAGTACTTC
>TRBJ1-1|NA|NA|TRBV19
CATRGGLNTEAFF
TGTGCCACCCGTGGAGGCTTGAACACTGAAGCTTTCTTT
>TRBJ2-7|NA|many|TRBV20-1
CSARKNEQYF
TGCAGTGCTCGTAAGAACGAGCAGTACTTC
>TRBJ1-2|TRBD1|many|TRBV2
CASRKDRGRHYGYTF
TGTGCCAGCAGAAAGGACAGGGGGCGTCATTATGGCTACACCTTC
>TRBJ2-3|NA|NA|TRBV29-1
CSANTDTQYF
TGCAGCGCTAACACAGATACGCAGTATTTT